These 21 T cell receptor beta chains came from one sample sequenced in a study of chronic HIV infection and antiretroviral therapy. MiXCR, run by TCRdb on the 5' RACE reads, gives a single entry per CDR3 protein. Here the sample spans approximately 40,000 distinct CDR3 sequences, 7% to 10% being singletons. The sample comprised peripheral blood. Receptors originate from an adult who had HIV and had not received antiretroviral therapy, or was an uninfected healthy control (not recorded which).

This clonotype turned up a few times. The rearrangement links TRBV30 to TRBJ2-5; D possibly corresponds to TRBD2 (5 bases). There are 14 residues in the CDR3. Trimming shortened V by 4 bases and J by 2 bases, and 14 bases separated the two germline ends. CDR1 is GTSNPN, CDR2 SVGIG, per germline (reference sequence). The CDR3 region is CAWIHGVTQETQYF. The CDR3 DNA reads TGTGCCTGGATTCACGGGGTAACACAAGAGACCCAGTACTTC.

This clonotype was observed at least ten times. The chain recombines TRBV28 with TRBJ1-5, with D perhaps matching TRBD1 (5 bases). Trimming cost V 10 bases and J 0 bases, with 13 bases left between them. The CDR3 is 14 amino acids. The germline V gene encodes CDR1 MDHEN and CDR2 SYDVKM. DNA for the CDR3: TGTGCCACCACGACAGATCCTAGCAATCAGCCCCAGCATTTT. Translating it yields CATTTDPSNQPQHF.

The chain combines TRBV5-4 with TRBJ1-5, with 7 positions matching TRBD1. CDR1 and CDR2 (germline): SGHNT, YYREEE (reference sequence). The CDR3 covers 17 residues. Unmatched junction bases numbered 9, after V lost 2 bases and J lost 1 base. CDR3 region: CASSFQGGGRSNQPQHF. CDR3 DNA sequence: TGTGCCAGCAGCTTCCAGGGGGGCGGGAGGAGCAATCAGCCCCAGCATTTT.

The gene calls are TRBV20-1 and TRBJ1-1; 7 nucleotides line up with TRBD1. V dropped 5 bases and J dropped 4; count of bases not matched to a gene: 7. This CDR3 is 13 amino acids long. Germline CDR1 and CDR2: DFQATT and SNEGSKA (reference sequence). The CDR3: CSAPRDSGTEAFF. The CDR3, as DNA: TGCAGTGCTCCTCGGGACAGCGGCACTGAAGCTTTCTTT.

This clonotype occurred many times. This sequence joins TRBV15 and TRBJ2-3; the D is unclear. V shed 1 base and J shed 2 bases, with 10 bases lying between them. Germline V lookup: CDR1 LNHNV, CDR2 YYDKDF (reference sequence). This CDR3 contains 15 residues. CDR3 residues: CATSRGQPSTDTQYF. CDR3 nucleotides: TGTGCCACCAGCAGAGGTCAGCCCTCCACAGATACGCAGTATTTT.

This clonotype was seen only a few times. This sequence joins TRBV28 and TRBJ2-1, with D hard to call. Germline CDR1 and CDR2: MDHEN and SYDVKM. V was trimmed by 3 bases and J by 2 bases, leaving 5 bases between them. The CDR3 spans 13 residues. For the CDR3, the DNA is TGTGCCAGCAGTTTGGTTCCCTACAATGAGCAGTTCTTC. Its translation: CASSLVPYNEQFF.

This clonotype was observed a handful of times. This chain joins TRBV15 and TRBJ2-1; a possible D gene is TRBD1 (6 bases). The CDR3 is made up of 14 amino acids. The germline CDR1 and CDR2 sequences are LNHNV and YYDKDF (reference sequence). V shed 1 base and J shed 7 bases, with 11 bases lying between them. CDR3: CATSRVLTGNEQFF. The DNA for the CDR3 is TGTGCCACCAGCAGAGTTCTAACAGGGAATGAGCAGTTCTTC.

This clonotype was observed many times. The CDR3, as DNA: TGCAGCGCTCTTTTTTACACTAGCACAGATACGCAGTATTTT. Residues: CSALFYTSTDTQYF. This sequence joins TRBV29-1 and TRBJ2-3, with unresolved D. Trimming took 7 bases from V and 0 from J, leaving 14 bases between them. Germline values: CDR1 SQVTM, CDR2 ANQGSEA. The CDR3 is 14 residues long.

This clonotype was observed a handful of times. The chain uses TRBV28 and TRBJ2-7; tentative D call: TRBD1 (5 bases). The CDR3 consists of 13 residues. Trimming removed 6 bases from V and 0 bases from J, with 9 bases in between. Germline V gene data show CDR1 as MDHEN and CDR2 as SYDVKM. For the CDR3, the DNA is TGTGCCAGCAGGCTGGGGCACTCCTACGAGCAGTACTTC. Protein product: CASRLGHSYEQYF. Full variable domain (outside the CDR3, taken from reference TRBV28 and TRBJ2-7): DVKVTQSSRYLVKRTGEKVFLECVQDMDHENMFWYRQDPGLGLRLIYFSYDVKMKEKGDIPEGYSVSREKKERFSLILESASTNQTSMYLCASRLGHSYEQYFGPGTRLTVT.

Only a few counts were recorded for this clonotype. The V and J genes are TRBV29-1 and TRBJ2-7; 11 bases map to TRBD2. CDR3 size: 13 residues. Trimming took 6 bases from V and 0 from J; bases not matched to a gene: 1. CDR1 and CDR2 from the germline V gene are SQVTM and ANQGSEA. In nucleotides, the CDR3 is TGCAGCGTGACTAGCGGGATCTCCTACGAGCAGTACTTC. Protein: CSVTSGISYEQYF.

This chain connects TRBV29-1 to TRBJ2-1, with a tentative D call TRBD2 (6 bases). Germline assignment: CDR1 SQVTM and CDR2 ANQGSEA. V shed 0 bases and J shed 4 bases, with 13 bases lying between them. The CDR3 length is 15 residues. Here the CDR3 reads CSVEEGSSAYNEQFF. CDR3 DNA sequence: TGCAGCGTTGAAGAGGGGTCTAGCGCTTACAATGAGCAGTTCTTC.

The chain links TRBV28 to TRBJ2-7, with 7 nucleotides matching TRBD1. Germline CDR1 MDHEN, CDR2 SYDVKM. The V and J ends lost 5 bases and 2 bases, in that order; junction bases with no gene match: 3. The CDR3 spans 13 residues. CDR3 amino acids: CASSATGAYEQYF. CDR3 sequence (DNA): TGTGCCAGCAGTGCCACAGGGGCCTACGAGCAGTACTTC.

This clonotype is medium-sized. The V and J genes are TRBV20-1 and TRBJ2-1; 14 bases are shared with TRBD2. J lost 6 bases, V lost 6 bases, and 4 bases had no gene match. Germline V gene data show CDR1 as DFQATT and CDR2 as SNEGSKA (reference sequence). The CDR3 consists of 14 residues. CDR3: CSASGTSGSNEQFF. The CDR3 nucleotides are TGCAGTGCCTCCGGGACTAGCGGGAGCAATGAGCAGTTCTTC.

This clonotype appeared a few times. The chain is built from TRBV29-1 and TRBJ1-1, with D possibly TRBD1 on 5 matching bases. Germline V gives CDR1 SQVTM, CDR2 ANQGSEA. The CDR3 loop spans 14 amino acids. The ends were cut back, 4 bases at V and 3 bases at J, with 15 bases in the middle. The CDR3, as DNA: TGCAGCGTTGGTGGTTTCGACAGATACACTGAAGCTTTCTTT. Translated: CSVGGFDRYTEAFF.

This clonotype was seen a handful of times. The chain is built from TRBV7-9 and TRBJ1-4; 10 bases agree with TRBD1. The trim removed 5 bases at V and 6 bases at J, leaving 3 bases unmatched. Germline V gene lookup returns CDR1 SEHNR and CDR2 FQNEAQ (reference sequence). This CDR3 spans 14 amino acids. The CDR3 nucleotides are TGTGCCAGCAGCGGGGACAGGGGAGATGAAAAACTGTTTTTT. This encodes CASSGDRGDEKLFF. The full variable domain, rest sourced from reference TRBV7-9 and TRBJ1-4, is DTGVSQNPRHKITKRGQNVTFRCDPISEHNRLYWYRQTLGQGPEFLTYFQNEAQLEKSRLLSDRFSAERPKGSFSTLEIQRTEQGDSAMYLCASSGDRGDEKLFFGSGTQLSVL.

This clonotype was detected many times. The chain employs TRBV10-3 and TRBJ1-5, with D possibly TRBD1 on 5 matching bases. V was shortened by 4 bases and J by 5 bases, with 9 bases between the two germline ends. Looked up from germline, CDR1 is ENHRY and CDR2 is SYGVKD. The CDR3 totals 13 residues. DNA for the CDR3: TGTGCCATCAGTGGGGCGGGGGATCAGCCCCAGCATTTT. As protein: CAISGAGDQPQHF.

This clonotype came up many times. The chain carries TRBV27 and TRBJ2-3; D is undetermined. The CDR3 loop spans 13 amino acids. Germline V gene data show CDR1 as MNHEY and CDR2 as SMNVEV (reference sequence). Trimming removed 7 bases from V and 2 bases from J, with 10 bases in between. CDR3 bases: TGTGCCAGCAAGCTTGGTTTCACAGATACGCAGTATTTT. Amino acid sequence: CASKLGFTDTQYF.

There are many counts of this clonotype. The rearrangement uses TRBV7-2 and TRBJ2-7, with a tentative D call TRBD2 (6 bases). The CDR3 consists of 13 residues. V was cut by 3 bases and J by 5 bases, with 11 bases left in between. Germline V CDR1 and CDR2: SGHTA, FQGNSA. The CDR3: CASSLRGSDEQYF. In nucleotides, the CDR3 is TGTGCCAGCAGCTTGCGGGGAAGCGACGAGCAGTACTTC.

This rearrangement joins TRBV5-1 to TRBJ2-5; D is undetermined. V gave up 0 bases and J gave up 5 bases, with 2 bases separating them. Germline CDR1 and CDR2: SGHRS and YFSETQ. The CDR3 is made up of 11 amino acids. The CDR3 reads CASSLVETQYF. As DNA, the CDR3 is TGCGCCAGCAGCTTGGTCGAGACCCAGTACTTC.

The V call is TRBV28, the J call TRBJ2-7; 7 bases map to TRBD2. The germline V gene has CDR1 MDHEN and CDR2 SYDVKM. The V gene end was trimmed by 2 bases and the J gene end by 4 bases; junction bases not matched to a gene: 8. The CDR3 is 15 amino acids. The CDR3 coding sequence is TGTGCCAGCAGTTTAAGGCTAGCGGTTACTTACGAGCAGTACTTC. It is translated as CASSLRLAVTYEQYF.

Concerning this clonotype itself: A much larger clone differs by one base, so this may be a read error. Likely a read error: the CDR3 ends without its conserved phenylalanine or tryptophan. The V and J genes are TRBV28 and TRBJ1-6; perhaps TRBD1 as D (6 bases). Per germline, CDR1 MDHEN and CDR2 SYDVKM. This CDR3 spans 16 amino acids. V was clipped by 7 bases and J by 7 bases, with 20 bases between them. Here the CDR3 DNA reads TGTGCCAGCATCTTAGGGGGGCAGGGAGTAAATTCACCCCTCCACCTT. Translating gives CASILGGQGVNSPLHL.